This paragraph reports one TCR beta chain. The sample comes from a study of CD8 T cells in Susac syndrome. From blood CD8+ and CD4+ T cells, TCR beta sequences were generated. An amount of RNA that ranged from about 0.45 to 1 ug was reverse transcribed with random hexamers. An immunoSEQ multiplex PCR generated amplified TCR beta CDR3 products spanning 54 Vbeta and 13 Jbeta. MiXCR, run by TCRdb on the immunoSEQ multiplex PCR reads, gives a single entry per CDR3 protein. Altogether some 97,000 distinct CDR3 sequences are present, approximately 95% being singletons, with the ten largest covering approximately 0.3%. The CDR3 runs 14 residues. Germline assignment: CDR1 LGHDT and CDR2 YNNKEL (reference sequence). Trimming pared 4 bases from V and 4 bases from J, leaving 13 bases between.

Material for sequencing was CD8+ T cells from PBMCs. The chain combines TRBV3-1 with TRBJ1-2; D gene uncertain. The source is a human donor with Susac syndrome. The CDR3: CASSLSRPFYGYTF. DNA for the CDR3: TGTGCCAGCAGCCTATCCAGGCCCTTCTATGGCTACACCTTC.